These 25 T cell receptor beta chains originate from one sample sequenced in a study of CD8 T cell repertoires and HIV-1 epitope variants. Sequenced by immunoSEQ multiplex PCR; TCRdb stores in-frame clones only, minus some. The sample holds some 5,000 clones, roughly two thirds seen once. No antigen is known for these receptors. The material sequenced was cultured CD8+ T cells derived from PBMCs. Receptors originate from a male donor with HIV.

The J gene is TRBJ1-2, the V gene TRBV2; TRBD1 aligns across 9 bases. There are 18 residues in the CDR3. Looked up from germline, CDR1 is SNHLY and CDR2 is FYNNEI. Germline trimming cut 2 bases from V and 4 bases from J; bases unmatched to any gene: 14. CDR3 loop: CASSEPPGTGITLYGYTF. The CDR3 nucleotides are TGTGCCAGCAGTGAACCGCCCGGGACAGGGATAACCCTCTATGGCTACACCTTC.

The chain links TRBV11-2 to TRBJ2-7, with TRBD1 identical over 7 bases. V shed 4 bases, J shed 2 bases, and the junction held 5 bases outside the gene matches. Germline lookup yields CDR1 SGHAT and CDR2 FQNNGV. CDR3 length: 14 residues. The DNA for the CDR3 is TGTGCCAGCAGCTCGGGACAGCAAGCCTACGAGCAGTACTTC. Translated: CASSSGQQAYEQYF. Combining the CDR3 with reference TRBV11-2 and TRBJ2-7 gives the whole variable domain EAGVAQSPRYKIIEKRQSVAFWCNPISGHATLYWYQQILGQGPKLLIQFQNNGVVDDSQLPKDRFSAERLKGVDSTLKIQPAKLEDSAVYLCASSSGQQAYEQYFGPGTRLTVT.

This sequence joins TRBV28 and TRBJ1-1; perhaps TRBD1 as D (6 bases). Trimming stripped 6 bases from V and 4 bases from J, with 12 bases between. The germline gives CDR1 MDHEN, CDR2 SYDVKM. The CDR3 covers 13 residues. Here the CDR3 DNA reads TGTGCCAGCAGGACAGGAGAGGTCACTGAAGCTTTCTTT. Encoded protein: CASRTGEVTEAFF.

This clone was seen more than once but under ten times. The chain combines TRBV28 with TRBJ2-7; D is ambiguous. The CDR3 extends over 20 amino acids. CDR1 is MDHEN, CDR2 SYDVKM, per germline. The V gene lost 3 bases and the J gene lost 2 bases, with 29 bases spanning the gap. The chain's CDR3 is CASSFPPPSPNTPTTYEQYF. The DNA of the CDR3 is TGTGCCAGCAGTTTCCCCCCCCCTAGTCCCAATACACCTACCACCTACGAGCAGTACTTC.

The J gene is TRBJ1-1, the V gene TRBV11-2; D unclear. The length of the CDR3 is 12 residues. The germline gives CDR1 SGHAT, CDR2 FQNNGV. V gave up 2 bases and J gave up 1 base, with 2 bases separating them. The CDR3, as DNA: TGTGCCAGCAGCTTATGGAACACTGAAGCTTTCTTT. Its translation is CASSLWNTEAFF.

This clone is a singleton in its sample. J is TRBJ1-4 and V is TRBV7-6; a possible D gene is TRBD1 (5 bases). CDR3 length: 16 amino acids. Germline loops: CDR1 SGHVS, CDR2 FNYEAQ. V shed 2 bases and J shed 3 bases, with 13 bases lying between them. CDR3 sequence (DNA): TGTGCCAGCAGCTTATTAGCGGGACTCGCTAATGAAAAACTGTTTTTT. Translation: CASSLLAGLANEKLFF.

This clone was seen once. The CDR3 spells CSVDRTGGHEQYF. CDR3 sequence (DNA): TGCAGCGTTGACCGGACAGGGGGACACGAGCAGTACTTC. J is TRBJ2-7 and V is TRBV29-1; 10 bases agree with TRBD1. V was clipped by 3 bases and J by 5 bases; unmatched bases: 4. The CDR3 runs to 13 residues. The germline CDR1 and CDR2 sequences are SQVTM and ANQGSEA.

This chain connects TRBV6-6 to TRBJ2-7; 7 bases agree with TRBD1. Germline loops: CDR1 MNHNY, CDR2 SVGAGI (reference sequence). This CDR3 is built from 13 residues. After removal of 2 bases from V and 5 bases from J, the junction contained 3 bases not matched to a gene. The CDR3 here is CASSYQGVNEQYF. CDR3 in DNA: TGTGCCAGCAGTTACCAGGGGGTGAACGAGCAGTACTTC.

V and J are TRBV7-8 and TRBJ2-3; D call uncertain. The CDR3 consists of 14 residues. Trimming stripped 5 bases from V and 4 bases from J, with 13 bases between. Per the germline V gene, CDR1 is SGHVS and CDR2 is FQNEAQ. CDR3 nucleotide sequence: TGTGCCAGCAGCCCCCGATATGGGGCAGATACGCAGTATTTT. As protein: CASSPRYGADTQYF.

This clone came up a few times. This chain links TRBV19 with TRBJ2-1; D may match TRBD1 or TRBD2 (5 bases each). The CDR3 has 16 amino acids. Germline V gene lookup returns CDR1 LNHDA and CDR2 SQIVND (reference sequence). V was pared by 5 bases and J by 4 bases, with 18 bases between. The CDR3 coding sequence is TGTGCCAGTAGTGCAGCCTGGGGCGGGCGTTACAATGAGCAGTTCTTC. Translated: CASSAAWGGRYNEQFF.

In its sample, this clone was seen a few times. The chain employs TRBV10-2 and TRBJ2-3, with 9 bases fitting TRBD2. V dropped 3 bases and J dropped 3; count of bases not matched to a gene: 4. Germline CDR1 and CDR2: WSHSY and SAAADI. This CDR3 has 15 residues. The CDR3 bases are TGCGCCAGCAGTGAAACGCTAGCGGGGACAGATACGCAGTATTTT. It codes for CASSETLAGTDTQYF.

This chain joins TRBV4-2 and TRBJ2-7; D call uncertain. Per germline, CDR1 LGHNA and CDR2 YNFKEQ. This CDR3 has 14 amino acids. V lost 4 bases and J lost 3, with 13 bases in between. CDR3 region: CASSPGGSRYEQYF. The DNA for the CDR3 is TGTGCCAGCAGCCCAGGTGGTAGCCGCTACGAGCAGTACTTC.

This clone was observed a few times. The chain combines TRBV5-4 with TRBJ2-2; D is unclear. Germline CDR1 SGHNT, CDR2 YYREEE (reference sequence). Trimming stripped 0 bases from V and 3 bases from J, with 3 bases between. This CDR3 region has 13 residues. The CDR3 DNA reads as TGTGCCAGCAGCTTGGTCGACACCGGGGAGCTGTTTTTT. This translates into CASSLVDTGELFF.

The chain has TRBV7-4 and TRBJ2-7; possible D gene TRBD2, 6 bases. V was trimmed by 2 bases and J by 6 bases, leaving 8 bases between them. Germline CDR1 reads SGHVT; CDR2 reads SQSDAQ. The CDR3 spans 12 residues. The CDR3 DNA sequence: TGTGCCAGCAGCTTACGAGCGGGCGAGCAGTACTTC. Protein sequence: CASSLRAGEQYF. Full variable domain (outside the CDR3, taken from reference TRBV7-4 and TRBJ2-7): GAGVSQSPRYKVAKRGRDVALRCDSISGHVTLYWYRQTLGQGSEVLTYSQSDAQRDKSGRPSGRFSAERPERSVSTLKIQRTEQGDSAVYLCASSLRAGEQYFGPGTRLTVT.

The CDR3 reads CASSLGTSGGTQETQYF. The CDR3 coding sequence is TGTGCCAGCAGCCTTGGGACTAGCGGGGGAACTCAAGAGACCCAGTACTTC. This rearrangement joins TRBV5-6 to TRBJ2-5; 14 bases match TRBD2. Germline CDR1 and CDR2: SGHDT and YYEEEE. V lost 4 bases to trimming and J lost 2 bases; unmatched junction nucleotides: 7. The CDR3 length is 17 residues.

This clone was seen a few times. J is TRBJ2-7 and V is TRBV2; 9 nucleotides match TRBD1. V shed 8 bases, J shed 3 bases, and the junction held 8 bases outside the gene matches. The CDR3 totals 14 residues. CDR1 SNHLY and CDR2 FYNNEI come from the germline V gene. CDR3 coding DNA: TGTGCCAGCGAGGGTCGGACAGGGGACTACGAGCAGTACTTC. Protein product: CASEGRTGDYEQYF.

The chain is built from TRBV7-6 and TRBJ2-5; weak D call: TRBD2 (5 bases). The CDR3 covers 17 residues. Germline loops: CDR1 SGHVS, CDR2 FNYEAQ. V was trimmed by 5 bases and J by 1 base, leaving 20 bases between them. The CDR3 spells CASSLEWESTIQETQYF. CDR3 bases: TGTGCCAGCAGCCTAGAGTGGGAGAGTACGATCCAAGAGACCCAGTACTTC.

The chain is built from TRBV5-6 and TRBJ1-5; 7 nucleotides match TRBD1. Germline V CDR1 and CDR2: SGHDT, YYEEEE. J was trimmed by 6 bases and V by 3 bases; bases with no gene match: 6. The CDR3 covers 14 residues. The CDR3 here is CASSSQTGAQPQHF. CDR3 sequence (DNA): TGTGCCAGCAGCTCCCAAACAGGGGCTCAGCCCCAGCATTTT.

The rearrangement joins TRBV4-2 to TRBJ2-1; D is ambiguous. Trimming left V 1 base short and J 8 bases short, with 12 bases between. The CDR3 runs 14 residues. Germline V lookup: CDR1 LGHNA, CDR2 YNFKEQ. The CDR3 region is CASSQGVDVHEQFF. The CDR3 DNA is TGTGCCAGCAGCCAAGGAGTAGATGTGCATGAGCAGTTCTTC.

The V call is TRBV9, the J call TRBJ2-4; 10 bases fit TRBD1. Germline-derived CDR1 and CDR2 are SGDLS and YYNGEE. The length of the CDR3 is 15 residues. V trimming: 5 bases; J trimming: 5 bases; junction bases outside the gene matches: 7. The CDR3 reads CASSAIGQGENIQYF. The CDR3 bases are TGTGCCAGCAGTGCCATTGGACAGGGGGAAAACATTCAGTACTTC.

Points on this clone: The sample contains more than one DNA sequence encoding this CDR3. The chain has TRBV5-4 and TRBJ1-1; D is perhaps TRBD1 (6 bases). The CDR3 sequence is 14 residues long. The V end lost 4 bases, the J end lost 7 bases, and 17 bases lay between the germline ends. Germline V gene sequence: CDR1 SGHNT, CDR2 YYREEE (reference sequence). The CDR3 nucleotides are TGTGCCAGCAGCCTGATTCCGGGGGCAGTTGAAGCTTTCTTT. Residues: CASSLIPGAVEAFF.

The table lists this clone with a few counts. V gene TRBV5-6 combines with J gene TRBJ1-2, with no clear D. Trimming left V 1 base short and J 1 base short, with 14 bases between. The CDR3 has 16 residues. Germline V gene sequence: CDR1 SGHDT, CDR2 YYEEEE. CDR3 in DNA: TGTGCCAGCAGCTTGTACCCCCAGGATATTAACTATGGCTACACCTTC. Translation gives CASSLYPQDINYGYTF.

V usage is TRBV7-6 and J usage is TRBJ1-1; weak D call: TRBD1 (5 bases). Per germline, CDR1 SGHVS and CDR2 FNYEAQ. The germline V and J ends were trimmed by 4 bases and 8 bases, with 8 bases remaining between them. The CDR3 consists of 11 residues. CDR3 in DNA: TGTGCCAGCAGCTCAGGGCTGGAAGCTTTCTTT. It yields the protein CASSSGLEAFF.

The rearrangement uses TRBV11-2 and TRBJ2-2; no clear D. V lost 6 bases and J lost 3, with 2 bases in between. The CDR3 has 11 amino acids. Germline CDR1 is SGHAT and CDR2 is FQNNGV. The CDR3 DNA is TGTGCCAGCAGTTACACCGGGGAGCTGTTTTTT. Its translation is CASSYTGELFF.

This clone turned up a few times. The chain employs TRBV4-1 and TRBJ1-2, with D perhaps matching TRBD1 (5 bases). The V gene lost 0 bases and the J gene lost 5 bases, with 19 bases spanning the gap. Germline CDR1 and CDR2: MGHRA and YSYEKL. The CDR3 length is 17 residues. CDR3 DNA sequence: TGCGCCAGCAGCCAAGACCCCTCGGGTAACAGGCGGTATGGCTACACCTTC. This codes for CASSQDPSGNRRYGYTF.